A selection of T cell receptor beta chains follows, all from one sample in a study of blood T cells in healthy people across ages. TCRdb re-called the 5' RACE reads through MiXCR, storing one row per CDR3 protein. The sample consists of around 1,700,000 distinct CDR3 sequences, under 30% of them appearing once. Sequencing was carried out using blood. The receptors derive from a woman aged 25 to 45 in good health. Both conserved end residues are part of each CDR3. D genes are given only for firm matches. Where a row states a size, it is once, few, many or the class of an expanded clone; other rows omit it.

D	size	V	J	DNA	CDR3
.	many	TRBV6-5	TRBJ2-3	TGTGCCAGCAGTTATGTCTCGGGAGTATCCGATACGCAGTATTTT	CASSYVSGVSDTQYF
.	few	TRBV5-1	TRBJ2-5	TGCGCCACCGGGGCGGACCAAGAGACCCAGTACTTC	CATGADQETQYF
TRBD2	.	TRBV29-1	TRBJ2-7	TGCAGCTTTAGCGGGGGCCTCTCCTACGAGCAGTACTTC	CSFSGGLSYEQYF
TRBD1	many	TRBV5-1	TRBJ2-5	TGCGCCAGCAGCTTAGGGGACAGGGAAGAGACCCAGTACTTC	CASSLGDREETQYF
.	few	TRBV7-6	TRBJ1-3	TGTGCCAGCAGCTTATATGCGTTATCGGCGGGAAACACCATATATTTT	CASSLYALSAGNTIYF
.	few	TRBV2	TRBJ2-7	TGTGCCAGCATGGGCGGGGGCCTCTACAATGAGCAGTACTTC	CASMGGGLYNEQYF
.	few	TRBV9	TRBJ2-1	TGTGCCAGCAGCCCTACAGGAACCCCTTACAATGAGCAGTTCTTC	CASSPTGTPYNEQFF
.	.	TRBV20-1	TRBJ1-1	TGCAGTGCTAGGTCGGGGGGCAGGGTCTACACTGAAGCTTTCTTT	CSARSGGRVYTEAFF
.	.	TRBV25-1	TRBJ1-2	TGTGCCAGCAGCCCGGACGGTGCGGGAGGCTACACCTTC	CASSPDGAGGYTF
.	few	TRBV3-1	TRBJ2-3	TGTGCCAGCAGCCGAGCCCTTTTCGGGGACATCCCAGATACGCAGTATTTT	CASSRALFGDIPDTQYF
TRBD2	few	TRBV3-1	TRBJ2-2	TGTGCCAGCAGCCTCCGGGAGGGACGCACCGGGGAGCTGTTTTTT	CASSLREGRTGELFF
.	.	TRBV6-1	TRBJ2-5	TGTGCCAGCTTGGGGGGGGGCGGGGAGACCCAGTACTTC	CASLGGGGETQYF
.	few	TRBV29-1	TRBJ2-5	TGCAGCGTTTTTAATGAATACCAAGAGACCCAGTACTTC	CSVFNEYQETQYF
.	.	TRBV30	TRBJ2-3	TGTGCCTGGAGTGGCGAAACTCAGGCAGATACGCAGTATTTT	CAWSGETQADTQYF
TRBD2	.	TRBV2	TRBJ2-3	TGTGCCAGCAGTACTGCAAGCGGGAGTACGCAGTATTTT	CASSTASGSTQYF
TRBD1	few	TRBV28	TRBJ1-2	TGTGCCAGCAGACATGGGACAGCTCCCTATGGCTACACCTTC	CASRHGTAPYGYTF
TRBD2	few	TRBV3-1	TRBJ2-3	TGTGCCAGCACACTAGCGGGGAACACAGATACGCAGTATTTT	CASTLAGNTDTQYF
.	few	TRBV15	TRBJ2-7	TGTGCCACCAGCAGAGTACCCGGGGCCAGCTTCTACGAGCAGTACTTC	CATSRVPGASFYEQYF
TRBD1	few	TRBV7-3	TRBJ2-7	TGTGCCAGCAGCCCTGGGACAGGGATCGCCTACGAGCAGTACTTC	CASSPGTGIAYEQYF
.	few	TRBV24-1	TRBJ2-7	TGTGCCACCAGTGATTTGAGGAACAGCTGCGGGGAGCAGTACTTC	CATSDLRNSCGEQYF
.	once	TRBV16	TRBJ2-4	TGTGCCAGCAGCCAATGGTCCGACAATGAGCAGTACTTC	CASSQWSDNEQYF
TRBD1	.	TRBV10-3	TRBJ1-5	TGTGCCATCAGCGACAGGGGAGGTCGTGGTAAGAATCAGCCCCAGCATTTT	CAISDRGGRGKNQPQHF
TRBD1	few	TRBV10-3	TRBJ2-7	TGTGCCATCAGTGAGAGGGGGTGGGCAGGGGGTTCCTACGAGCAGTACTTC	CAISERGWAGGSYEQYF
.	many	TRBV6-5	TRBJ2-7	TGTGCCAGCAGTTACTCGAATCCGGAAAGCTACGAGCAGTACTTC	CASSYSNPESYEQYF
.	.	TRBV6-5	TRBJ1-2	TGTGCCAGCTCTGGCCGCCTAAACTATGGCTACACCTTC	CASSGRLNYGYTF
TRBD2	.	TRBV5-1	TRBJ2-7	TGCGCCAGCAGCTTCTTGACTAGCGGGAGAAACGAGCAGTACTTC	CASSFLTSGRNEQYF
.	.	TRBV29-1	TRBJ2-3	TGCAGCGCCGACTGGACCACTAGCACAGATACGCAGTATTTT	CSADWTTSTDTQYF
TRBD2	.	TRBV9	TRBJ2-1	TGTGCCAGCAGCGTGCCTAGACTAGCGGAGAACAATGAGCAGTTCTTC	CASSVPRLAENNEQFF
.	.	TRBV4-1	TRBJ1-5	TGCGCCAGCAGTCCACCGGGGGGGGGAAGCAATCAGCCCCAGCATTTT	CASSPPGGGSNQPQHF
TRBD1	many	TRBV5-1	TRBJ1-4	TGTGCCAGCAGTCCTACCGGGACAGGGGATGAAAAACTGTTTTTT	CASSPTGTGDEKLFF
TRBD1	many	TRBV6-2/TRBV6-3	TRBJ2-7	TGTGCCAGCAGTTACTCGGGACAGGGTTTTGTCGAGCAGTACTTC	CASSYSGQGFVEQYF
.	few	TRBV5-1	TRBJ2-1	TGCGCCAGCAGCTTGGAGGGGGGCCCAGCCAATGAGCAGTTCTTC	CASSLEGGPANEQFF
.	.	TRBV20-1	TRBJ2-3	TGCAGTGCTAGGGCCCCCGCGGCCACAGATACGCAGTATTTT	CSARAPAATDTQYF
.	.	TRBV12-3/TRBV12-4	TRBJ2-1	TGTGCCAGCAGTTTAGGGGTAAGACATGAGCAGTTCTTC	CASSLGVRHEQFF
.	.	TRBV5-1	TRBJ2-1	TGCGCCAGCAGCTTGGTTCAGGGCTCCTACAATGAGCAGTTCTTC	CASSLVQGSYNEQFF
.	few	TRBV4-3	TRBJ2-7	TGCGCCAGCAGCCAAGCACATGGGGACTACGAGCAGTACTTC	CASSQAHGDYEQYF
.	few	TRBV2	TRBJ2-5	TGTGCCAGCAGGGTCCTAGTGGGTCAAGAGACCCAGTACTTC	CASRVLVGQETQYF
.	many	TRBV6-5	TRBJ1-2	TGTGCCAGCAGTCGCCGGGGCTATGGCTACACCTTC	CASSRRGYGYTF
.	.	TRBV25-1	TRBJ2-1	TGTGCCAGCAGTGAAAACAGGGGTTGGGGGGTGGCCCAGTTCTTC	CASSENRGWGVAQFF
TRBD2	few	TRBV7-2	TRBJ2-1	TGTGCCAGCAGATATAGCTCACTAGCGGGAGGCGGGGAGCAGTTCTTC	CASRYSSLAGGGEQFF
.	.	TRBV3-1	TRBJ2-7	TGTGCCAGCAGCCAAGGGGGACATGGCTACGAGCAGTACTTC	CASSQGGHGYEQYF